These 6 T cell receptor beta chains were sequenced from one sample in a study of tumor-infiltrating lymphocytes in oesophageal squamous cell carcinoma (dated by TCRdb to between 2015 and 2016). The library was prepared using PCR. The sequencing machine was an Illumina HiSeq 2000. TCRdb applied fastp at Q25 and MiXCR to the public reads, then kept only in-frame beta chains. Rows with a matching CDR3 protein are joined into one entry that keeps the most common DNA and genes. In all, the sample holds about 3,400 distinct CDR3 sequences, and over 15% of those were seen once. The ten biggest clones cover 25% to 30% of the sample. Sequenced input: esophageal tumor tissue. All receptors come from a male donor with esophageal squamous cell carcinoma.

Judged by abundance, this clonotype is medium-sized (0.01 to 0.1%). The chain uses TRBV12-3 or TRBV12-4 and TRBJ1-1, with 9 bases aligning to TRBD1. Trimming removed 6 bases from V and 3 bases from J; junction bases left unmatched: 8. CDR3 length: 15 amino acids. The DNA of the CDR3 is TGTGCCAGCAGAACCTACAGGGGGCTCCACACTGAAGCTTTCTTT. It codes for CASRTYRGLHTEAFF.

Relative to its sample, this clonotype is medium-sized. V is TRBV5-1 and J is TRBJ2-6, with 9 bases fitting TRBD1. V lost 3 bases, J lost 2 bases, and 3 bases stayed unmatched. The V gene's germline CDR1 is SGHRS and CDR2 YFSETQ. This CDR3 spans 16 amino acids. CDR3 protein: CASSSTGGAGANVLTF. The CDR3 bases are TGCGCCAGCAGCTCAACAGGGGGCGCTGGGGCCAACGTCCTGACTTTC.

The chain recombines TRBV9 with TRBJ2-1; D unclear. Germline CDR1 SGDLS, CDR2 YYNGEE. The CDR3 covers 15 residues. The V end lost 0 bases, the J end lost 4 bases, and 11 bases lay between the germline ends. CDR3 sequence reads: CASSVVGKAYNEQFF. The CDR3 nucleotides are TGTGCCAGCAGCGTAGTTGGTAAGGCATACAATGAGCAGTTCTTC. Using reference TRBV9 and TRBJ2-1 for the parts outside the CDR3, the full variable domain is DSGVTQTPKHLITATGQRVTLRCSPRSGDLSVYWYQQSLDQGLQFLIQYYNGEERAKGNILERFSAQQFPDLHSELNLSSLELGDSALYFCASSVVGKAYNEQFFGPGTRLTVL.

This sequence joins TRBV19 and TRBJ1-1; D unclear. The CDR3 contains 14 residues. Germline assignment: CDR1 LNHDA and CDR2 SQIVND (reference sequence). Trimming stripped 5 bases from V and 4 bases from J, with 14 bases between. CDR3 nucleotides: TGTGCCAGTAGTCTACAATGGGCGGGCACTGAAGCTTTCTTT. Protein product: CASSLQWAGTEAFF.

This clonotype was counted at least ten times. The gene calls are TRBV10-2 and TRBJ2-2; 13 bases agree with TRBD2. The CDR3 totals 19 residues. Germline V gene data show CDR1 as WSHSY and CDR2 as SAAADI. V lost 5 bases, J lost 1 base, and 10 bases stayed unmatched. As DNA, the CDR3 is TGCGCCAGCAGTCCTGGACTAGCGGGGGCCCTCTTGAACACCGGGGAGCTGTTTTTT. Translation gives CASSPGLAGALLNTGELFF.

Relative to its sample, this clonotype is medium-sized. A much more abundant neighbour one base away suggests this may be a read error. CDR3 protein: CASSILAGVHNEQYF. In DNA form, the CDR3 reads TGTGCCAGCAGCATCCTAGCGGGGGTGCACAATGAGCAGTACTTC. The V and J genes are TRBV7-8 and TRBJ2-7; the match to TRBD2 covers 10 bases. The J segment lost 7 bases and the V segment lost 5 bases, leaving 11 bases of the junction unmatched. Germline V gene data show CDR1 as SGHVS and CDR2 as FQNEAQ. There are 15 residues in the CDR3.